Sequencing of this T cell receptor (beta chain) was carried out in a study of blood T cells in healthy people across ages. Germline CDR1 is DFQATT and CDR2 is SNEGSKA (reference sequence). The CDR3 covers 15 residues. J gave up 0 bases and V 5 bases, and 7 bases lay outside the gene matches. Donors each provided about 10 milliliters of peripheral blood. This clonotype was seen only a few times. Its specificity is unknown. Study-level points and caveats: More naive CD4+ cells and higher diversity were found in long-lived than in aged donors. TCR beta diversity was tightly associated with the proportion of naive T cells.

A sample-barcoded 5' primer and a J-beta primer mix were used in a second PCR of about 7 to 12 cycles. MiXCR was run by TCRdb on the 5' RACE reads, yielding one entry per CDR3 protein. The sample holds 1.5 million to 2 million distinct CDR3 sequences; 28% are singletons and the top ten take about 8%. The genes are TRBV20-1 and TRBJ2-1, with TRBD1 matching 7 bases. The receptor was isolated from a woman younger than 45 in good health. The specimen sequenced was blood. In nucleotides, the CDR3 is TGCAGTGCTGATGCGACAGGGAGCTCCTACAATGAGCAGTTCTTC. Translating it yields CSADATGSSYNEQFF.